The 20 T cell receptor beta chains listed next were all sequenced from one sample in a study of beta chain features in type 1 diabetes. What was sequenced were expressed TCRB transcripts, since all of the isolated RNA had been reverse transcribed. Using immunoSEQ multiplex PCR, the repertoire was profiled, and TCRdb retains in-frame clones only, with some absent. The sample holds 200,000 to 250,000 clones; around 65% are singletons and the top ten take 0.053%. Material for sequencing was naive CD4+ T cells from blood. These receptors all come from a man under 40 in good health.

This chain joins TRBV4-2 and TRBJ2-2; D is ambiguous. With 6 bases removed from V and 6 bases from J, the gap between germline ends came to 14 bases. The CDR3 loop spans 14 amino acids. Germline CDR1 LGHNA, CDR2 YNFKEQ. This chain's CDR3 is CASRPGNVPGELFF. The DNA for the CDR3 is TGTGCCAGCAGGCCCGGAAACGTTCCCGGGGAGCTGTTTTTT.

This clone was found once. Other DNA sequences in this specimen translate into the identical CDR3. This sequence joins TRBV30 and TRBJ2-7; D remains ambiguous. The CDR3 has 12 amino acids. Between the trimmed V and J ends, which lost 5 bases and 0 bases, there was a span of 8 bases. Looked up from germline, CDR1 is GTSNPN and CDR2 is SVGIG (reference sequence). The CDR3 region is CAWGRSSYEQYF. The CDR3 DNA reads TGTGCCTGGGGCAGGAGCTCCTACGAGCAGTACTTC.

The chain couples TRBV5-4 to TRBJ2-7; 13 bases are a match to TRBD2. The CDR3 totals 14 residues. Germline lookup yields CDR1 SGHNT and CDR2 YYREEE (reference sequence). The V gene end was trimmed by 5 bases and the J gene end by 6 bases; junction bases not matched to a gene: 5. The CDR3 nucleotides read TGTGCCAGCAGAACCGGGACTAGCGGGATCGAGCAGTACTTC. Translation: CASRTGTSGIEQYF.

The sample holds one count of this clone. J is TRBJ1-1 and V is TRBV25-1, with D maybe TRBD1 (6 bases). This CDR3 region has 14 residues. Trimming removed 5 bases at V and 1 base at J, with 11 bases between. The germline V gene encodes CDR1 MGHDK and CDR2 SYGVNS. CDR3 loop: CASSPGHSNTEAFF. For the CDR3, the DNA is TGTGCCAGCAGTCCGGGACATTCGAACACTGAAGCTTTCTTT.

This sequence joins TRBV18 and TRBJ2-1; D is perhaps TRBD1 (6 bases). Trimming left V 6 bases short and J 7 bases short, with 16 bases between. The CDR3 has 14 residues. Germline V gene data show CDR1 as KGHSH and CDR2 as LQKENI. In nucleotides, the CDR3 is TGTGCCAGCTCGCCGGGGCCCCAGGGGAATGAGCAGTTCTTC. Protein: CASSPGPQGNEQFF. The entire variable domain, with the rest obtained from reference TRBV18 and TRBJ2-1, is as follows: NAGVMQNPRHLVRRRGQEARLRCSPMKGHSHVYWYRQLPEEGLKFMVYLQKENIIDESGMPKERFSAEFPKEGPSILRIQQVVRGDSAAYFCASSPGPQGNEQFFGPGTRLTVL.

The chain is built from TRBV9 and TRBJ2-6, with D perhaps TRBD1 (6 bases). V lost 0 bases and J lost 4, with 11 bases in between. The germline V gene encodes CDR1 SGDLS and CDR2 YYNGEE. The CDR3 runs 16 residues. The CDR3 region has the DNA TGTGCCAGCAGCGTAGCTTCAGGGGTCGGGGCCAACGTCCTGACTTTC. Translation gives CASSVASGVGANVLTF.

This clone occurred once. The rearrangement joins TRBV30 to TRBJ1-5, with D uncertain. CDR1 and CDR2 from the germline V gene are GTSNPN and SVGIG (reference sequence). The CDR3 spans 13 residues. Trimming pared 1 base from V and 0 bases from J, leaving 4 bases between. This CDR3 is CAWSDSSNQPQHF. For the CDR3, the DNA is TGTGCCTGGAGTGACTCTAGCAATCAGCCCCAGCATTTT.

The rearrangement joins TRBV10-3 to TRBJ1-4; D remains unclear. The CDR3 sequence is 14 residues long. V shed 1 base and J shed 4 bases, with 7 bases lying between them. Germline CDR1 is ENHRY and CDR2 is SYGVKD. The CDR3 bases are TGTGCCATCAGTGAGTTACCTGGTAATGAAAAACTGTTTTTT. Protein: CAISELPGNEKLFF.

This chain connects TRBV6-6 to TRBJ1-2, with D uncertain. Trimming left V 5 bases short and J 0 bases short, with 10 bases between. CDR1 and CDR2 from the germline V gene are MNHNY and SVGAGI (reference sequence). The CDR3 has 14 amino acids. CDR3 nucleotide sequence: TGTGCCAGCAGTACAAGGGCAGCTAACTATGGCTACACCTTC. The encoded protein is CASSTRAANYGYTF.

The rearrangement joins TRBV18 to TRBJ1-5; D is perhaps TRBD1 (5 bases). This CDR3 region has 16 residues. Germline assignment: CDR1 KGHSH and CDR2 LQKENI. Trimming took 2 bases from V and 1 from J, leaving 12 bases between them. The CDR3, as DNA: TGTGCCAGCTCACCAATAGGGGACCGGAGCAATCAGCCCCAGCATTTT. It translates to CASSPIGDRSNQPQHF.

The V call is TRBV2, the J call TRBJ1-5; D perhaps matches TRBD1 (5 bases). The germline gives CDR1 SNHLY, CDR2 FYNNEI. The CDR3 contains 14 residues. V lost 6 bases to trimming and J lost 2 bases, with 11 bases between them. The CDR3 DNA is TGTGCCAGCAGGGGACCCGGGGGCAATCAGCCCCAGCATTTT. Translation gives CASRGPGGNQPQHF.

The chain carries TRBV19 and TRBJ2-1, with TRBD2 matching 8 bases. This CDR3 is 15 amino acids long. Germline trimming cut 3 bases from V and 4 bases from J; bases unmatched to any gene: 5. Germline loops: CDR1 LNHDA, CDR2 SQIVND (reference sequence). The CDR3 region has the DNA TGTGCCAGTAGTATCGGCGGGGGGAGGTACAATGAGCAGTTCTTC. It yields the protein CASSIGGGRYNEQFF.

CDR3 sequence: CASSVEVVNTEAFF. The CDR3 nucleotides are TGTGCCAGCAGCGTAGAGGTAGTGAACACTGAAGCTTTCTTT. J is TRBJ1-1 and V is TRBV9, with D unresolved. With 0 bases removed from V and 0 bases from J, the gap between germline ends came to 6 bases. The CDR3 sequence is 14 residues long. Germline V gene data show CDR1 as SGDLS and CDR2 as YYNGEE.

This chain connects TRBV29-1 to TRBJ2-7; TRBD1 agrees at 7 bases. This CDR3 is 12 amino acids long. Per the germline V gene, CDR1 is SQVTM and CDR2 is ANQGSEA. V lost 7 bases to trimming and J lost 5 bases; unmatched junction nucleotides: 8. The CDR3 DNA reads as TGCAGCGCTAAAGGGCAGGGGGACGAGCAGTACTTC. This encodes CSAKGQGDEQYF.

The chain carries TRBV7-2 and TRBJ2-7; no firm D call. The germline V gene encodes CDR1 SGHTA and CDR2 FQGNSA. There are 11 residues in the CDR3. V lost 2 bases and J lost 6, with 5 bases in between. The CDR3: CASSLRFEQYF. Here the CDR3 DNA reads TGTGCCAGCAGCTTAAGGTTCGAGCAGTACTTC. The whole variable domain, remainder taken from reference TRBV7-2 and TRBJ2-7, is GAGVSQSPSNKVTEKGKDVELRCDPISGHTALYWYRQSLGQGLEFLIYFQGNSAPDKSGLPSDRFSAERTGGSVSTLTIQRTQQEDSAVYLCASSLRFEQYFGPGTRLTVT.

For the CDR3, the DNA is TGTGCCAGCAGCTTGGACCCAGGGGGCTCAGAGACCCAGTACTTC. Translation: CASSLDPGGSETQYF. This chain connects TRBV5-4 to TRBJ2-5; 8 bases line up with TRBD1. Trimming took 0 bases from V and 4 from J; bases not matched to a gene: 5. Germline V lookup: CDR1 SGHNT, CDR2 YYREEE (reference sequence). This CDR3 has 15 amino acids.

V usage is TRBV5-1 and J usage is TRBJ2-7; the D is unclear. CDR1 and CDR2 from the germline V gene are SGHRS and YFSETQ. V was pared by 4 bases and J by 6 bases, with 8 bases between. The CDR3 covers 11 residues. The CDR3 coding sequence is TGCGCCAGCAGCCTACGGACCGAGCAGTACTTC. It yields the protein CASSLRTEQYF.

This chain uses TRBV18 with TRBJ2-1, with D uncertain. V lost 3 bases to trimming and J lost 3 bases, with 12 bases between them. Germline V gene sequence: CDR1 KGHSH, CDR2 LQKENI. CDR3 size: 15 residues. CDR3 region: CASSPSDRVYNEQFF. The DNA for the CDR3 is TGTGCCAGCTCACCTTCCGATAGGGTCTACAATGAGCAGTTCTTC. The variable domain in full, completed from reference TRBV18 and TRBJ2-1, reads NAGVMQNPRHLVRRRGQEARLRCSPMKGHSHVYWYRQLPEEGLKFMVYLQKENIIDESGMPKERFSAEFPKEGPSILRIQQVVRGDSAAYFCASSPSDRVYNEQFFGPGTRLTVL.

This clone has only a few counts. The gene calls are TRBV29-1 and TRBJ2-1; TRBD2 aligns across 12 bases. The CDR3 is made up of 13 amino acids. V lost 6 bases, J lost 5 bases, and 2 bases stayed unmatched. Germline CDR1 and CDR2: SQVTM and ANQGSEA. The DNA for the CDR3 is TGCAGCGTCCGGACTAGCGGGAACAATGAGCAGTTCTTC. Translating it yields CSVRTSGNNEQFF.

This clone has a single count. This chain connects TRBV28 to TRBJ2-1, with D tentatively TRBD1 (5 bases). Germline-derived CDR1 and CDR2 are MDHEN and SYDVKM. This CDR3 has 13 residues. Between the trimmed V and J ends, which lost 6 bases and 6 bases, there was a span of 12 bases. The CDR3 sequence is CASSQGPRNEQFF. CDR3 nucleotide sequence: TGTGCCAGCAGCCAGGGTCCTCGCAATGAGCAGTTCTTC.